Below, 27 T cell receptor beta chains from the same sample are listed, as sequenced in a study of T cell responses to AZD1222 COVID-19 vaccine. Using immunoSEQ multiplex PCR, the repertoire was profiled, and TCRdb retains in-frame clones only, with some absent. Of more than 150,000 clones in the sample, less than 95% were seen once. Sequenced material: peripheral blood, taken on day 0 of AZD1222 vaccination. The receptors were sampled from an adult in good health.

The V call is TRBV5-6, the J call TRBJ2-7; 9 nucleotides line up with TRBD1. The CDR3 spans 15 residues. V gave up 2 bases and J gave up 5 bases; unmatched junction bases: 8. Per the germline V gene, CDR1 is SGHDT and CDR2 is YYEEEE. In DNA, the CDR3 is TGTGCCAGCAGCTTCTACCGGGACAGGGTCGACGAGCAGTACTTC. Translated: CASSFYRDRVDEQYF.

This rearrangement joins TRBV6-2 or TRBV6-3 to TRBJ2-7, with D perhaps TRBD2 (5 bases). The V end was cut by 5 bases, the J end by 7 bases, with 12 bases between. The length of the CDR3 is 12 residues. Germline-derived CDR1 and CDR2 are MNHEY and SVGEGT. CDR3 in DNA: TGTGCCAGCAGTGCGACTACCCGTGAGCAGTACTTC. Translation gives CASSATTREQYF.

This rearrangement joins TRBV6-5 to TRBJ2-5; no clear D gene. V was trimmed by 6 bases and J by 4 bases, leaving 12 bases between them. Germline V gene data show CDR1 as MNHEY and CDR2 as SVGAGI. The CDR3 contains 13 residues. The CDR3 bases are TGTGCCAGCAGCTACCTCTGGGGAGAGACCCAGTACTTC. Its translation: CASSYLWGETQYF.

V and J are TRBV5-8 and TRBJ1-2; the D gene is possibly TRBD1 (6 bases). The CDR3 sequence is 16 residues long. In germline, CDR1 is SGHTS, CDR2 YDEGEE. V gave up 0 bases and J gave up 4 bases, with 16 bases separating them. In nucleotides, the CDR3 is TGTGCCAGCAGCTTGGGATTCACAGGGTCCCTCTATGGCTACACCTTC. Translating gives CASSLGFTGSLYGYTF.

The count of this clone is one. This chain joins TRBV5-6 and TRBJ2-1; no definite D call. The CDR3 has 14 amino acids. The germline V gene has CDR1 SGHDT and CDR2 YYEEEE. Trimming left V 5 bases short and J 5 bases short, with 14 bases between. The CDR3 sequence is CASRMMDRDNEQFF. In nucleotides, the CDR3 is TGTGCCAGCAGGATGATGGACCGAGACAATGAGCAGTTCTTC. Supplemented by reference TRBV5-6 and TRBJ2-1, the full variable domain reads DAGVTQSPTHLIKTRGQQVTLRCSPKSGHDTVSWYQQALGQGPQFIFQYYEEEERQRGNFPDRFSGHQFPNYSSELNVNALLLGDSALYLCASRMMDRDNEQFFGPGTRLTVL.

The chain links TRBV28 to TRBJ1-3; D not resolved. V lost 9 bases, J lost 5 bases, and 5 bases lay in between. This CDR3 spans 10 amino acids. Germline loops: CDR1 MDHEN, CDR2 SYDVKM. The CDR3 loop is CASQRNTIYF. CDR3 DNA: TGTGCCAGTCAGAGAAACACCATATATTTT.

The V gene is TRBV3-1 (or the pseudogene TRBV3-2), the J gene TRBJ2-6; 11 bases align to TRBD2. Germline V gives CDR1 LGHDT, CDR2 YNNKEL (reference sequence). The CDR3 length is 20 residues. Unmatched junction bases numbered 11, after V lost 4 bases and J lost 0 bases. The CDR3 bases are TGTGCCAGCAGCCCTCCCCCTGGACTAGCGGGTATCTCTGGGGCCAACGTCCTGACTTTC. It yields the protein CASSPPPGLAGISGANVLTF.

The V call is TRBV7-9, the J call TRBJ2-3; 8 bases map to TRBD2. Germline CDR1 and CDR2: SEHNR and FQNEAQ (reference sequence). V was clipped by 7 bases and J by 2 bases; unmatched bases: 5. There are 14 residues in the CDR3. The CDR3 DNA reads as TGTGCCAGCACAATAGCGGGAAACACAGATACGCAGTATTTT. Translation: CASTIAGNTDTQYF.

V and J are TRBV19 and TRBJ2-1; D possibly corresponds to TRBD2 (6 bases). Germline V gene lookup returns CDR1 LNHDA and CDR2 SQIVND (reference sequence). V was trimmed by 6 bases and J by 0 bases, leaving 15 bases between them. CDR3 size: 16 residues. CDR3 residues: CASRTLRGSSYNEQFF. CDR3 coding DNA: TGTGCCAGTAGGACCCTTCGGGGGAGCTCCTACAATGAGCAGTTCTTC.

V gene TRBV28 combines with J gene TRBJ1-2, with 9 bases aligning to TRBD1. The CDR3 runs 16 residues. Looked up from germline, CDR1 is MDHEN and CDR2 is SYDVKM. V lost 10 bases, J lost 0 bases, and 12 bases stayed unmatched. As DNA, the CDR3 is TGTGCCACCTCAGGACAGGGGTGGTGGACTAACTATGGCTACACCTTC. This gives the protein CATSGQGWWTNYGYTF.

This clone has a single count. The CDR3 region has the DNA TGCAGTGCTAGTAGTAAACGGGGACAGGGCAATCAGCCCCAGCATTTT. Amino acid sequence: CSASSKRGQGNQPQHF. The chain combines TRBV20-1 with TRBJ1-5, with 8 bases matching TRBD1. J gave up 2 bases and V 3 bases, and 9 bases lay outside the gene matches. This CDR3 is built from 16 residues. In germline, CDR1 is DFQATT, CDR2 SNEGSKA (reference sequence).

This chain uses TRBV18 with TRBJ1-2; D not resolved. Between the trimmed V and J ends, which lost 3 bases and 5 bases, there was a span of 10 bases. CDR1 is KGHSH, CDR2 LQKENI, per germline. This CDR3 spans 13 amino acids. The CDR3 coding sequence is TGTGCCAGCTCACCGGCAGAGGGATATGGCTACACCTTC. This translates into CASSPAEGYGYTF.

The chain uses TRBV28 and TRBJ1-5, with 7 nucleotides matching TRBD1. CDR3 length equals 15 residues. Germline V gene lookup returns CDR1 MDHEN and CDR2 SYDVKM. The J segment lost 3 bases and the V segment lost 6 bases, leaving 8 bases of the junction unmatched. CDR3 sequence (DNA): TGTGCCAGCAGCCCAGGGACAGTACTCAATCAGCCCCAGCATTTT. Protein product: CASSPGTVLNQPQHF.

V is TRBV7-9 and J is TRBJ1-2; weak D call: TRBD1 (6 bases). CDR3 length: 14 amino acids. V was clipped by 5 bases and J by 4 bases, with 14 bases between them. Per germline, CDR1 SEHNR and CDR2 FQNEAQ (reference sequence). CDR3 sequence: CASSQTETGYGYTF. The CDR3 coding sequence is TGTGCCAGCAGCCAGACCGAGACAGGCTATGGCTACACCTTC.

The genes are TRBV20-1 and TRBJ2-3, with 8 bases matching TRBD2. The trim removed 5 bases at V and 8 bases at J, leaving 3 bases unmatched. Germline V gene lookup returns CDR1 DFQATT and CDR2 SNEGSKA (reference sequence). CDR3 length equals 11 residues. The CDR3 region is CSASSGSTQYF. The CDR3 bases are TGCAGTGCTTCCAGCGGGAGTACGCAGTATTTT.

This clone was observed once. The chain couples TRBV11-1 to TRBJ2-2; D unresolved. This CDR3 spans 16 amino acids. Germline lookup yields CDR1 SGHAT and CDR2 FQDESV (reference sequence). Trimming removed 2 bases from V and 3 bases from J, with 13 bases in between. CDR3: CASSLFWARDTGELFF. CDR3 nucleotide sequence: TGTGCCAGCAGCTTATTTTGGGCTCGGGACACCGGGGAGCTGTTTTTT.

This chain connects TRBV28 to TRBJ1-5; maybe TRBD1 (5 bases). V was cut by 4 bases and J by 0 bases, with 16 bases left in between. From germline, CDR1 is MDHEN and CDR2 SYDVKM. The CDR3 has 17 amino acids. CDR3 coding DNA: TGTGCCAGCAGTTGGGGGAGGACACGTCCTAGCAATCAGCCCCAGCATTTT. This encodes CASSWGRTRPSNQPQHF.

This chain connects TRBV2 to TRBJ2-7; tentative D call: TRBD1 (6 bases). Germline CDR1 and CDR2: SNHLY and FYNNEI. The CDR3 spans 13 residues. Trimming shortened V by 5 bases and J by 4 bases, and 12 bases separated the two germline ends. The CDR3 DNA reads as TGTGCCAGCAGTAGTTCACAGGGTTACGAGCAGTACTTC. This gives the protein CASSSSQGYEQYF.

The chain uses TRBV4-3 and TRBJ1-5, with a weak D call TRBD1 (5 bases). With 0 bases removed from V and 6 bases from J, the gap between germline ends came to 15 bases. The CDR3 covers 16 residues. CDR1 and CDR2 (germline): LGHNA, YSLEER. DNA for the CDR3: TGCGCCAGCAGCCAAGAGTTGCTCAGGGTGGGTCAGCCCCAGCATTTT. This translates into CASSQELLRVGQPQHF.

This chain connects TRBV20-1 to TRBJ2-2, with D perhaps matching TRBD1 or TRBD2 (5 bases each). The CDR3 has 15 amino acids. CDR1 is DFQATT, CDR2 SNEGSKA, per germline (reference sequence). V lost 3 bases, J lost 2 bases, and 13 bases lay in between. The CDR3 sequence: CSASLIRGNTGELFF. DNA for the CDR3: TGCAGTGCTAGTCTTATCCGGGGCAACACCGGGGAGCTGTTTTTT.

The chain joins TRBV28 to TRBJ1-4; D not certain. The CDR3 contains 14 residues. The V gene lost 3 bases and the J gene lost 0 bases, with 5 bases spanning the gap. Germline V gene sequence: CDR1 MDHEN, CDR2 SYDVKM. The CDR3, as DNA: TGTGCCAGCAGTTTTGGGGCAACTAATGAAAAACTGTTTTTT. Residues: CASSFGATNEKLFF. The complete variable domain, with remaining parts taken from reference TRBV28 and TRBJ1-4, reads DVKVTQSSRYLVKRTGEKVFLECVQDMDHENMFWYRQDPGLGLRLIYFSYDVKMKEKGDIPEGYSVSREKKERFSLILESASTNQTSMYLCASSFGATNEKLFFGSGTQLSVL.

The chain is built from TRBV6-5 and TRBJ2-7, with D uncertain. Germline V lookup: CDR1 MNHEY, CDR2 SVGAGI. The CDR3 is 16 residues long. The V end was cut by 2 bases, the J end by 0 bases, with 14 bases between. The CDR3 DNA reads as TGTGCCAGCAGTTACACTTGGGAACCTCTCTCCTACGAGCAGTACTTC. It codes for CASSYTWEPLSYEQYF.

Turning to this clone: Because the CDR3's place on the DNA is in doubt, the DNA is left out and the CDR3 is given as listed by TCRdb. This chain links TRBV9 with TRBJ2-7; whether TRBD1, the table's D call, matches the DNA was not checked. The CDR3 has 11 amino acids, counting both end residues. The germline V gene encodes CDR1 SGDLS and CDR2 YYNGEE. Here the CDR3 reads CASSVGTGAYF.

V and J are TRBV7-9 and TRBJ2-7, with D hard to call. V dropped 3 bases and J dropped 4 bases, with 10 bases sitting between them. CDR1 is SEHNR, CDR2 FQNEAQ, per germline (reference sequence). CDR3 length: 13 residues. As DNA, the CDR3 is TGTGCCAGCAGCTTTACCTCCACGTACGAGCAGTACTTC. Protein sequence: CASSFTSTYEQYF. Full variable domain (missing parts from reference TRBV7-9 and TRBJ2-7): DTGVSQNPRHKITKRGQNVTFRCDPISEHNRLYWYRQTLGQGPEFLTYFQNEAQLEKSRLLSDRFSAERPKGSFSTLEIQRTEQGDSAMYLCASSFTSTYEQYFGPGTRLTVT.

The count of this clone is one. The gene calls are TRBV2 and TRBJ1-2, with 9 positions matching TRBD1. Germline CDR1 SNHLY, CDR2 FYNNEI. V lost 4 bases and J lost 6; bases outside the gene matches: 9. The CDR3 is made up of 15 amino acids. The CDR3, as DNA: TGTGCCAGCAGTGCTAACGGACAGGGGAAAGATGGCTACACCTTC. Its translation: CASSANGQGKDGYTF.

This clone was recorded only once. This chain joins TRBV10-2 and TRBJ2-7, with TRBD2 matching 8 bases. The trim removed 6 bases at V and 4 bases at J, leaving 5 bases unmatched. Germline lookup yields CDR1 WSHSY and CDR2 SAAADI. CDR3 length: 13 amino acids. In nucleotides, the CDR3 is TGCGCCAGCAGGAGTAGCGGGACGTACGAGCAGTACTTC. Its protein is CASRSSGTYEQYF.

The chain combines TRBV19 with TRBJ1-2, with 9 nucleotides matching TRBD1. The CDR3 spans 16 residues. The ends lost 1 base at V and 8 bases at J; junction bases unmatched: 11. Per the germline V gene, CDR1 is LNHDA and CDR2 is SQIVND (reference sequence). In nucleotides, the CDR3 is TGTGCCAGTAGTATAGGACAACCGGGACAGGGTGGCGGCTACACCTTC. Translating gives CASSIGQPGQGGGYTF.